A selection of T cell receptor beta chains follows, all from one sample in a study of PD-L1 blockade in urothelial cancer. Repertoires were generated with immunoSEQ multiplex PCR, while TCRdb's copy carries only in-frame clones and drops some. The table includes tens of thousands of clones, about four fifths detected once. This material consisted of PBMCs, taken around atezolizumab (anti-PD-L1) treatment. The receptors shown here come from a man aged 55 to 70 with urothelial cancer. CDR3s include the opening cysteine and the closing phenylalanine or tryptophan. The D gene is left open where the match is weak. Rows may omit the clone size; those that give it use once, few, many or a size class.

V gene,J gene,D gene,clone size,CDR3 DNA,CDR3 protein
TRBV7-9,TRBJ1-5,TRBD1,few,TGTGCCAGCAGCGTTTCCTCCGGGACAGGGCATCAGCCCCAGCATTTT,CASSVSSGTGHQPQHF
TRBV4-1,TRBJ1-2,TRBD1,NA,TGCGCCAGCAGTCGAGGACAGGAGGGCGCTTATGGCTACACCTTC,CASSRGQEGAYGYTF
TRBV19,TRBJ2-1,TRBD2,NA,TGTGCCAGTAGTAAGGCTAGCGGGACGCATAATGAGCAGTTCTTC,CASSKASGTHNEQFF
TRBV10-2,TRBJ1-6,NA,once,TGCGCCAGCGGAATTGGACAAGGACGGGGGCCCCTCCACTTT,CASGIGQGRGPLHF
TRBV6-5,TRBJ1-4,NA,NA,TGTGCCAGCAGTTACTCTCTCGGGTCGGGTAATGAAAAACTGTTTTTT,CASSYSLGSGNEKLFF
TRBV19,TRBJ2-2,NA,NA,TGTGCCAGTAGTATTACTACCGGGGAGCTGTTTTTT,CASSITTGELFF
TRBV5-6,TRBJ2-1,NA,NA,TGTGCCAGCAGCAACAGCCCTGAGCAGTTCTTC,CASSNSPEQFF
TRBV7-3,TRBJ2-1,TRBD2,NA,TGTGCCAGCAGCCCTAGGGAGGGGCGGTGGGATGAGCAGTTCTTC,CASSPREGRWDEQFF
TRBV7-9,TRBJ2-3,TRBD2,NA,TGTGCCAGCAGCTTAGCGGGGAGGGTGGCAGATACGCAGTATTTT,CASSLAGRVADTQYF
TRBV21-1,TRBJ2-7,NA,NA,TGTGCCAGCCCCCCAGCTCGAGGAAGCTGGCAGCAGTACTTC,CASPPARGSWQQYF
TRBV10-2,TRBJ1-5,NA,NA,TGCGCCAGCAGTGAGTTACTGATGTCTGGTCAGCCCCAGCATTTT,CASSELLMSGQPQHF
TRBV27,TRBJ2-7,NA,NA,TGTGCCAGCAGTCGGTCAGGCCCCTCCTACGAGCAGTACTTC,CASSRSGPSYEQYF
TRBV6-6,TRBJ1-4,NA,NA,TGTGCCAGCAGTTCTGGGGCCGTCAGGGAGGCTGAAAAACTGTTTTTT,CASSSGAVREAEKLFF
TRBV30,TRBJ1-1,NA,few,TGTGCCTGGAGTGTAGGGGGGGAGAGTGAAGCTTTCTTT,CAWSVGGESEAFF
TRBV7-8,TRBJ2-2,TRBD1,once,TGTGCCAGCAGCTTAAGGGACAGGGGGCGCGACACCGGGGAGCTGTTTTTT,CASSLRDRGRDTGELFF
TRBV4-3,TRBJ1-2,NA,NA,TGCGCCAGCAGCCAAGGTACTACAGGGTTGGGGCACTCAAGCTATGGCTACACCTTC,CASSQGTTGLGHSSYGYTF
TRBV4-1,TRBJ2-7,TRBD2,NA,TGCGCCAGCAGCACTCTCGCGGGGGACGAGCAGTACTTC,CASSTLAGDEQYF
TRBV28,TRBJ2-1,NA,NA,TGTGCCAGCAGTTCCCTAAGCTCCTACAATGAGCAGTTCTTC,CASSSLSSYNEQFF
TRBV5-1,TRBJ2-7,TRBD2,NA,TGCGCCAGCAGCCTAACTTCTAGCGGGAGTGGCGAGCAGTACTTC,CASSLTSSGSGEQYF
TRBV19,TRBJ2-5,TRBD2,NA,TGTGCCAGTAGTATCCCCGGAGCGACTAGCGGGAGGCCGAAGCGGGAGACCCAGTACTTC,CASSIPGATSGRPKRETQYF
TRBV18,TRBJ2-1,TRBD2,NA,TGTGCCAGCTCACCACCGACTGGGGGGGGTTACAATGAGCAGTTCTTC,CASSPPTGGGYNEQFF
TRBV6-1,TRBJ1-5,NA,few,TGTGCCAGCAGTGACATAGGGGATCAGCCCCAGCATTTT,CASSDIGDQPQHF
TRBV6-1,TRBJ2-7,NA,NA,TGTGCCAGCAGTGATGGCAGGGACTACGAGCAGTACTTC,CASSDGRDYEQYF
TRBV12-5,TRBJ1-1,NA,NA,TGTGCTAGTGGTTTGGCACTGAGGGTGTTGGCTTTCTTT,CASGLALRVLAFF
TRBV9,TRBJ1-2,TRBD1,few,TGTGCCAGCAGCGTGGGACCCGGGACAGGGGTCTATGGCTACACCTTC,CASSVGPGTGVYGYTF
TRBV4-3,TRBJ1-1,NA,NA,TGCGCCAGCAGCCAAGGGCAACGGGACACTGAAGCTTTCTTT,CASSQGQRDTEAFF
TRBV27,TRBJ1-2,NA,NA,TGTGCCAGCAGTTTATGGTCCGGGGTGGGCTACACCTTC,CASSLWSGVGYTF